The text below deals with one T cell receptor (beta chain). Its target is not known. Assay: immunoSEQ multiplex PCR; the TCRdb copy retains only in-frame clones and omits some. The sample includes about 76,000 clones, 89% seen only once; the top ten take about 0.2%. The V gene lost 8 bases and the J gene lost 4 bases, with 14 bases spanning the gap. CDR1 MDHEN and CDR2 SYDVKM come from the germline V gene. The length of the CDR3 is 13 residues. This specimen comes from a study of OX40 agonist ivuxolimab in advanced cancers. Study as a whole: The treatment was a fully human IgG2 OX40 agonist, ivuxolimab.

Regarding the study as a whole: Among the lowest levels of clonal expansion were found in partial responders at 0.1-3.0 mg/kg. Within 6 weeks, CD4+ and CD8+ blood T cells expanded clonally at 0.1 to 3.0 mg/kg.

The genes are TRBV28 and TRBJ1-2; no firm D call. This TCR came from an adult with an advanced solid tumor such as melanoma, head and neck, liver or kidney cancer. The sample was CD4+ or CD8+ T cells sorted from blood, taken in a trial of the OX40 agonist ivuxolimab. This chain's CDR3 is CASFGRAGYGYTF. The CDR3, as DNA: TGTGCCAGCTTCGGGAGGGCGGGCTATGGCTACACCTTC.